This TCR beta chain was identified in a study of long-term antiretroviral therapy in people with HIV. In germline, CDR1 is SGHKS, CDR2 YYEKEE (reference sequence). This CDR3 has 15 amino acids. V was clipped by 4 bases and J by 4 bases; unmatched bases: 9. This clone was seen once. Every HIV-positive participant received treatment in the United States. Specimens retained roughly 0.9-11 million cryopreserved PBMC preceding DNA extraction. Runs used v3.0 of the immunoSEQ assay and were done at survey level. Sequencing used immunoSEQ multiplex PCR; TCRdb keeps in-frame clones, though not all of them. The sample lists tens of thousands of clones, approximately 95% occurring once.

V is TRBV5-5 and J is TRBJ2-7; 9 bases are shared with TRBD2. The source was unsorted PBMCs, collected 5.3 years after starting antiretroviral therapy. This TCR was sampled from a man aged 50 or older with HIV. The CDR3 bases are TGTGCCAGCAGCCCCGAGGGCGGGGGGGCTTACGAGCAGTACTTC. Protein: CASSPEGGGAYEQYF.